This is a list of T cell receptor beta chains from one sample in a study of CD8+ T cells in alopecia areata. Repertoires were generated with immunoSEQ multiplex PCR, while TCRdb's copy carries only in-frame clones and drops some. Altogether hundreds of thousands of clones are present, roughly two thirds being singletons, with the ten largest covering around 1.2%. The sequencing here drew on CD4+ T cells sorted from blood, taken at week 0. Receptor source: a human donor with alopecia areata. CDR3s include the opening cysteine and the closing phenylalanine or tryptophan. Each record gives: clone size, D gene, J gene, V gene, CDR3 length, CDR3 DNA, CDR3 protein. The D gene is left open where the match is weak. The size of a clone is reported for some rows only, either as once, few or many, or as a class for expanded clones.

NA | NA | TRBJ2-3 | TRBV30 | 12 | TGTGCCTGGAGTGTACGTCCCGATACGCAGTATTTT | CAWSVRPDTQYF
once | NA | TRBJ1-1 | TRBV29-1 | 12 | TGCAGCGCGGTAATGGGGATCACTGAAGCTTTCTTT | CSAVMGITEAFF
NA | NA | TRBJ2-1 | TRBV30 | 15 | TGTGCCTGGACCGTAAACGGACAGTCCTACAATGAGCAGTTCTTC | CAWTVNGQSYNEQFF
NA | NA | TRBJ1-6 | TRBV14 | 16 | TGTGCCAGCAGCCAAGGGGCGGAGGGTTGGAATTCACCCCTCCACTTT | CASSQGAEGWNSPLHF
NA | NA | TRBJ2-3 | TRBV2 | 13 | TGTGCCAGCAGTGCTGACATCGGAGATACGCAGTATTTT | CASSADIGDTQYF
NA | TRBD2 | TRBJ2-7 | TRBV19 | 15 | TGTGCCAGTAGTATAGCTGCGGGGGGGCCACGGGAGCAGTACTTC | CASSIAAGGPREQYF
few | NA | TRBJ2-3 | TRBV19 | 15 | TGTGCCAGTAGTCCCGGGGACCAGAGCACAGATACGCAGTATTTT | CASSPGDQSTDTQYF
NA | TRBD2 | TRBJ2-3 | TRBV11-3 | 15 | TGTGCCAGCAGCTTACAGCGGGGGGCCACAGATACGCAGTATTTT | CASSLQRGATDTQYF
NA | TRBD2 | TRBJ2-3 | TRBV7-9 | 16 | TGTGCCAGCACCACCGGACTAGCGGCTTTAGTGAATACGCAGTATTTT | CASTTGLAALVNTQYF
NA | NA | TRBJ1-2 | TRBV7-9 | 12 | TGTGCCAGCAGCTTAGTGTCAGGGGAGTACACCTTC | CASSLVSGEYTF
NA | NA | TRBJ1-2 | TRBV29-1 | 16 | TGCAGCCTCATCTCTCGGGACCGAATCAACACCTATGGCTACACCTTC | CSLISRDRINTYGYTF
few | NA | TRBJ1-4 | TRBV5-1 | 16 | TGCGCCAGCAGCTTGGAGCCCGCGGGAACTAATGAAAAACTGTTTTTT | CASSLEPAGTNEKLFF
NA | NA | TRBJ2-7 | TRBV15 | 16 | TGTGCCACCAGCAGAGAGAGAACGGGATGGGGGTACGAGCAGTACTTC | CATSRERTGWGYEQYF
NA | NA | TRBJ1-6 | TRBV19 | 15 | TGTGCCAGTAGAAAGGGGAGCTCCTATAATTCACCCCTCCACTTT | CASRKGSSYNSPLHF
NA | NA | TRBJ2-3 | TRBV5-4 | 13 | TGTGCCAGCAGCCTCCAAGGCACAGATACGCAGTATTTT | CASSLQGTDTQYF
few | TRBD2 | TRBJ2-1 | TRBV7-2 | 16 | TGTGCCAGCAGCCCCTCACTAGCGGCCTCCTACAATGAGCAGTTCTTC | CASSPSLAASYNEQFF
NA | NA | TRBJ1-6 | TRBV25-1 | 16 | TGTGCCAGCAGTCGAGCACCTTGGCAGGGTTATTCACCCCTCCACTTT | CASSRAPWQGYSPLHF
NA | TRBD1 | TRBJ2-7 | TRBV6-1 | 14 | TGTGCCAGCAGTGATGGACAGGGAATCCACGAGCAGTACTTC | CASSDGQGIHEQYF
once | NA | TRBJ1-1 | TRBV5-1 | 13 | TGCGCCAGCAGTTACAGGGTTCAAACTGAAGCTTTCTTT | CASSYRVQTEAFF
NA | NA | TRBJ2-5 | TRBV29-1 | 12 | TGCAGCGTTCTTGGGATCCAAGAGACCCAGTACTTC | CSVLGIQETQYF
NA | NA | TRBJ2-5 | TRBV30 | 14 | TGTGCCTGGACCCATAGCGGAGGGGGAGAGACCCAGTACTTC | CAWTHSGGGETQYF
NA | NA | TRBJ2-3 | TRBV6-5 | 14 | TGTGCCAGCAGTTACAGTGGCCTCACAGATACGCAGTATTTT | CASSYSGLTDTQYF
NA | NA | TRBJ2-5 | TRBV12-5 | 11 | TGTGCTAGTGGTTTCTTGGAGACCCAGTACTTC | CASGFLETQYF
NA | TRBD1 | TRBJ2-2 | TRBV29-1 | 13 | TGCAGCGTTGGACAGGGAAACACCGGGGAGCTGTTTTTT | CSVGQGNTGELFF
NA | NA | TRBJ1-2 | TRBV29-1 | 11 | TGCAGCGTTGAAGAGGAGTATGGCTACACCTTC | CSVEEEYGYTF
NA | NA | TRBJ1-5 | TRBV2 | 16 | TGTGCCAGCACTGAAAGGGACCGGGCTAGCAATCAGCCCCAGCATTTT | CASTERDRASNQPQHF
NA | NA | TRBJ2-5 | TRBV7-9 | 15 | TGTGCCAGCAGCTCCCCCCGGGGGGCCCAAGAGACCCAGTACTTC | CASSSPRGAQETQYF
once | NA | TRBJ2-5 | TRBV14 | 15 | TGTGCCAGCAGCCAAGAGGGACGGAACCAAGAGACCCAGTACTTC | CASSQEGRNQETQYF
NA | TRBD1 | TRBJ2-7 | TRBV9 | 14 | TGTGCCAGCAGCGTAGGACAGGGGTTCTACGAGCAGTACTTC | CASSVGQGFYEQYF
NA | NA | TRBJ1-5 | TRBV30 | 15 | TGTGCCTGGAGTGTGGGTCCAGCCGAAGGGCAGCCCCAGCATTTT | CAWSVGPAEGQPQHF
NA | TRBD1 | TRBJ2-1 | TRBV11-2 | 15 | TGTGCCAGCAGCTTCCGGGACAGGAACCTTAATGAGCAGTTCTTC | CASSFRDRNLNEQFF
NA | NA | TRBJ1-1 | TRBV9 | 16 | TGTGCCAGCAGCGTACTTAAATCTGGGGGACGCACTGAAGCTTTCTTT | CASSVLKSGGRTEAFF
NA | NA | TRBJ1-1 | TRBV30 | 17 | TGTGCCTGGAGTGGCTACCCCCAGGGAGTGGCGAACACTGAAGCTTTCTTT | CAWSGYPQGVANTEAFF
NA | TRBD2 | TRBJ2-3 | TRBV29-1 | 16 | TGCAGCGTTGCCCTACTAGCGGGGGCCGTCACAGATACGCAGTATTTT | CSVALLAGAVTDTQYF
NA | NA | TRBJ2-1 | TRBV30 | 12 | TGTGCCTGGAGTGCCCGGGACAATGAGCAGTTCTTC | CAWSARDNEQFF
NA | TRBD2 | TRBJ2-7 | TRBV11-2 | 17 | TGTGCCAGCAGCTTAGGTCCAGCGGGGGGCCCTAGAAACGAGCAGTACTTC | CASSLGPAGGPRNEQYF
once | TRBD2 | TRBJ2-5 | TRBV5-4 | 17 | TGTGCCAGCAGCTTAAATCCAGGTAGCGGGGCCCAAGAGACCCAGTACTTC | CASSLNPGSGAQETQYF
NA | NA | TRBJ1-1 | TRBV30 | 16 | TGTGCCTGGAGTCCCCCCTTAGCTGGGGGAAACACTGAAGCTTTCTTT | CAWSPPLAGGNTEAFF
NA | NA | TRBJ2-6 | TRBV5-1 | 17 | TGCGCCAGCAGCTTGCGGGACCTCGGCTCTGGGGCCAACGTCCTGACTTTC | CASSLRDLGSGANVLTF
NA | NA | TRBJ2-1 | TRBV19 | 16 | TGTGCCAGTAGCCTCCGTGGGGACGGAGCCTACAATGAGCAGTTCTTC | CASSLRGDGAYNEQFF
NA | TRBD1 | TRBJ2-7 | TRBV4-3 | 15 | TGCGCCAGCAGCCAAGATGTGACAGGGGACTACGAGCAGTACTTC | CASSQDVTGDYEQYF
few | NA | TRBJ1-1 | TRBV30 | 11 | TGTGCCTGGAGTGACCGGATCAGAGCTTTCTTT | CAWSDRIRAFF
NA | TRBD2 | TRBJ2-7 | TRBV5-6 | 16 | TGTGCCAGCAGTGGTGGTAGCCTAGCGGGGGCCTACGAGCAGTACTTC | CASSGGSLAGAYEQYF
NA | NA | TRBJ2-1 | TRBV29-1 | 13 | TGCAGCGTTGGGGGGACAACCTACAATGAGCAGTTCTTC | CSVGGTTYNEQFF
NA | NA | TRBJ2-7 | TRBV7-9 | 17 | TGTGCCAGCAGCGAGTCCCCCCCAGCGGGTTATGCCTACGAGCAGTACTTC | CASSESPPAGYAYEQYF
NA | NA | TRBJ2-6 | TRBV15 | 12 | TGTGCCACCATGGGGTATACCAACGTCCTGACTTTC | CATMGYTNVLTF
NA | NA | TRBJ2-6 | TRBV29-1 | 13 | TGCAGCGTAAGGGTAACTGGGGCCAACGTCCTGACTTTC | CSVRVTGANVLTF
NA | NA | TRBJ2-5 | TRBV18 | 15 | TGTGCCAGCTCACCACCGGTGGGGGGCACAGAGACCCAGTACTTC | CASSPPVGGTETQYF
NA | NA | TRBJ2-5 | TRBV29-1 | 13 | TGCAGCGTTGAAGGGAACGGGGAAGAGACCCAGTACTTC | CSVEGNGEETQYF
NA | TRBD1 | TRBJ1-6 | TRBV19 | 13 | TGTGCCAGTAGTGGGACAGGGAATTCACCCCTCCACTTT | CASSGTGNSPLHF
NA | NA | TRBJ1-2 | TRBV27 | 11 | TGTGCCAGCAGTTTACGGACAGGCTACACCTTC | CASSLRTGYTF
NA | NA | TRBJ2-1 | TRBV27 | 14 | TGTGCCAGCAGTTTGGGTTACGCTACATATGAGCAGTTCTTC | CASSLGYATYEQFF
few | NA | TRBJ1-4 | TRBV5-6 | 14 | TGTGCCAGCAGCGCCAGGGAGACTAATGAAAAACTGTTTTTT | CASSARETNEKLFF
NA | NA | TRBJ1-2 | TRBV7-9 | 12 | TGTGCCAGCAGCTTAGTACGCGGTGGCTACACCTTC | CASSLVRGGYTF
few | NA | TRBJ1-5 | TRBV4-3 | 16 | TGCGCCAGCAGCCAAGATATTGTCCTGGGGGTGCAGCCCCAGCATTTT | CASSQDIVLGVQPQHF
NA | NA | TRBJ2-6 | TRBV30 | 15 | TGTGCCTGGAGGGGGAAGTCTACTGGGGCCAACGTCCTGACTTTC | CAWRGKSTGANVLTF
few | TRBD2 | TRBJ2-1 | TRBV25-1 | 16 | TGTGCCAGCAGTCCATACCCGGGACTAGGGGCCAATGAGCAGTTCTTC | CASSPYPGLGANEQFF
NA | TRBD1 | TRBJ2-2 | TRBV10-3 | 15 | TGTGCCATCAGCCCGATCGACAGGGAAGGCGGGGAGCTGTTTTTT | CAISPIDREGGELFF
NA | NA | TRBJ2-1 | TRBV6-6 | 14 | TGTGCCAGCAGCCCCGGGACAAGAGACAATGAGCAGTTCTTC | CASSPGTRDNEQFF